The sequence of this T cell receptor (beta chain) was determined in a study of blood T cell repertoires in COVID-19. The germline V gene encodes CDR1 SQVTM and CDR2 ANQGSEA. The CDR3 is 16 residues long. The V segment lost 4 bases and the J segment 3 bases; nucleotides outside the gene matches: 10. In the study's own analysis: Cell counts per sample came from amplifying reference gene primers. The data were produced by immunoSEQ multiplex PCR, yet TCRdb's version contains in-frame clones alone and is incomplete. V and J calls and clone size follow that table, whereas D and trimming were derived from the DNA. The sample carries 90,000 to 120,000 clones, around four fifths recorded once.

Sample: peripheral blood. The receptor comes from a woman between 65 and 79 years old with acute or convalescent COVID-19. This sequence joins TRBV29-1 and TRBJ2-3; TRBD2 agrees at 10 bases. CDR3 in DNA: TGCAGCGTTGGGGGAGCGGGGGGGCCCCGGACAGATACGCAGTATTTT. As protein: CSVGGAGGPRTDTQYF.